This T cell receptor (beta chain) was recorded in a study of T cells after yellow fever vaccination. The table lists this clonotype with many counts. TCRdb reanalysed the 5' RACE reads using MiXCR and keeps one entry per CDR3 protein. The sample lists about 330,000 distinct CDR3 sequences, roughly 7% seen once, with over 15% in the top ten. The germline gives CDR1 SGHTA, CDR2 FQGNSA. This CDR3 contains 17 residues. V lost 5 bases and J 1 base, leaving 18 bases between the germline ends. This TCR was sampled from a man younger than 35 who received the YFV17D yellow fever vaccine. The source material was PBMCs, sampled about 49 days after the first yellow fever vaccination. J is TRBJ1-5 and V is TRBV7-2; D ambiguous. The CDR3 here is CASSPGGWITSNQPQHF. The CDR3 DNA follows: TGTGCCAGCAGCCCCGGAGGTTGGATTACGAGCAATCAGCCCCAGCATTTT.